This TCR beta chain was sequenced during a study of shared clonotypes between healthy human individuals (dated by TCRdb to 2019 to 2021). For the study in its entirety: The cohort comprised a couple of women and a few men aged 18 to 49 years. For each donor, CD4 naive and CD4 memory were each run on three plates, CD8 naive on two plates, and CD8 memory on one plate. To estimate repertoire size and how much clonotype sharing occurs between individuals, the study deeply sequenced the blood TCR repertoires of roughly 5 healthy adults. Different laboratories and diverse techniques were used to prepare libraries and sequence TCR repertoires, to increase sequencing depth and limit assay-specific biases. Per donor, leukapheresis produced somewhere between about 0.94 and 9.5 billion PBMCs.

The donors were healthy, HIV-negative adults with no recently reported acute infections or vaccinations. Only Caucasian adults living in Nashville, Tennessee, USA were represented among the donors. CD8 memory samples consisted of magnetically selected CD45RO+ cells combined with CCR7-negative CD45RA+ effector memory (TemRA) cells. Blood was collected by leukapheresis, and PBMCs were isolated by Ficoll-Histopaque density gradient centrifugation and then cryopreserved in liquid nitrogen vapor phase. Analytical flow cytometry was used to check the purity and quantity of every magnetically sorted T cell population. Each sorted fraction had its genomic DNA isolated and then quantified by UV absorbance on a Nanodrop 2000c. Using the deep immunoSEQ assay, multiplex PCR amplified TCR CDR3 regions from genomic DNA. Extracted genomic DNA from each cell subset was distributed evenly across all wells of several immunoSEQ 96-well plates, and each plate was treated as a replicate. Each replicate PCR for sorted subsets received about 200 ng genomic DNA, equal to 30,000 or so T cell genomes. Purified libraries were measured with a Qubit 3.0 fluorometer, size-checked on a Bioanalyzer 2100, and measured again with the KAPA Library Quantification kit. A separate single-read 150-cycle Illumina NextSeq 550 flow cell was used to sequence each immunoSEQ 96-well plate. The original pipeline was this. Because only junctional sequences without quality scores were contained in the immunoSEQ output, filtering matching that applied to full-length reads could not be performed. Sequences were annotated with PyIR, a Python wrapper for IgBLAST v1.9, and V/J genes and CDR3 were assigned using IMGT germline references. Any read was removed if the V/J assignment was weak (E-value above 1e-6), the CDR3 was missing, or the read contained stop codons, out-of-frame junctions, or ambiguous translated residues. V3J clonotypes were defined by identical inferred V gene, J gene, and CDR3 amino acid sequence. The percentage overlap between two repertoires was calculated by dividing the number of shared unique clonotypes by the size of the smaller repertoire. RTK rarefaction, the Chao1 estimator, and Recon v2.1 estimates of unobserved clonotypes were used to assess repertoire richness. Generation probabilities for all TCRbeta clonotypes obtained by the gDNA method from a handful of donors were computed using OLGA. Entries here come from immuneACCESS through TCRdb and include only in-frame sequences with V and J called. Some clones fail to appear in such tables; in the studies checked, an unresolved V gene covers under half of the shortfall, and the cause of the remainder is unknown. For V, J and clone size, that table is used; D and trimming come from the DNA. The sample table holds approximately 350,000 clones, of which just over 95% were seen once. The top ten clones comprise around 0.29% of the sample.

Overall study results and their limits: Estimated clonotype richness was generally larger for naive than for memory subsets. Compared with non-shared clonotypes, clonotypes shared by all four sorted-subset donors had higher generation probabilities. Based on pairwise subsampling, the degree of clonotype sharing among donors was expected to be affected by sequencing depth. The small number of donors limited the genetic and exposure-history diversity represented. Across four donors, roughly 5.4% of naive CD4, over 3% of naive CD8, roughly 2.2% of memory CD4, and approximately 0.4% of memory CD8 clonotypes were shared. Only blood was sampled, and tissue TCR repertoires likely differ from those in blood. Incomplete sequencing was indicated by rarefaction of sorted-subset datasets, despite the large sequencing depth.

The germline V gene gives CDR1 as LGHNA and CDR2 as YNFKEQ. V gives up 2 bases and J gives up 3 bases, and the segment between their germline ends measures 11 bases. There are 14 amino acids in the CDR3, from cysteine to phenylalanine inclusive. Only the CDR3 region is kept as DNA, spanning 42 bases read in frame from base 1. To note about this clone: This clone's antigen is unknown. No base qualities exist here, and no much larger clone lies one base off it.

Sequences were obtained from memory CD8+ T cells sorted from blood. Interpreted using the paper, the cell subset or site label stands for: CD45RO+ cells pooled with CCR7-negative TemRA cells. The chain links TRBV4-2 with TRBJ2-7; no D segment can be confidently identified. The clonotype was recovered from a man aged 30 to 45 in good health. The DNA sequence reads TGTGCCAGCAGCCAACATCCGACAAACTACGAGCAGTACTTC. This encodes CASSQHPTNYEQYF.